The T cell receptor beta chain described here comes from a study of T cells in Graves' hyperthyroidism and ophthalmopathy. Study-level results: In blood, most of the thyroid clonotypes expanded above 0.001 were also present.

In the case of this clonotype: The antigen remains undetermined.

The CDR3 is 13 residues long. The germline CDR1 and CDR2 sequences are KGHSH and LQKENI. The germline V and J ends were trimmed by 3 bases and 10 bases, with 13 bases remaining between them. Each diagnosis was grounded in clinical symptoms, serum thyroxine and TRAb, thyroid ultrasound, and orbital computed tomography. Amplification of TCR beta CDR3 regions used RNA as the template. The study used the HTBI primer set for a first-round RT-PCR of the TCR CDR3. TCRdb called the multiplex PCR reads again in MiXCR, with one record for every CDR3 protein. Of a few hundred thousand distinct CDR3 sequences detected, approximately 16% appear once; the ten largest clones hold less than 3.5%.

The rearrangement joins TRBV18 to TRBJ2-1; D uncertain. This clonotype was obtained from a woman aged 40 to 49 with Graves' ophthalmopathy. Material: blood. CDR3 nucleotide sequence: TGTGCCAGCTCACCTTATTCCAGCATCGAGCAGTTCTTC. Translated: CASSPYSSIEQFF. The variable domain in full, with the rest retrieved from reference TRBV18 and TRBJ2-1, is NAGVMQNPRHLVRRRGQEARLRCSPMKGHSHVYWYRQLPEEGLKFMVYLQKENIIDESGMPKERFSAEFPKEGPSILRIQQVVRGDSAAYFCASSPYSSIEQFFGPGTRLTVL.